This T cell receptor (beta chain) was recorded in a study of blood T cell repertoires in COVID-19. Study in general: Sites across the United States, Italy and Spain contributed samples from acute and convalescent COVID-19. The analysed material was cDNA or gDNA that came from T cells, B-cell-depleted T cells, or PBMCs.

Followed over time, Seattle patients had been enrolled while infection was active. Assay: immunoSEQ multiplex PCR; the TCRdb copy retains only in-frame clones and omits some. The profile shows about 160,000 clones, 85% to 90% of them singletons. The clonotype was recovered from a man aged 55-75 years with COVID-19, enrolled during active disease. Sample: peripheral blood.

The CDR3 sequence is CASSPYNRQRGNTIYF. The CDR3 DNA is TGTGCCAGCAGTCCCTATAACAGACAGAGAGGAAACACCATATATTTT. V and J are TRBV28 and TRBJ1-3; D might be TRBD1 (5 bases). The germline V gene encodes CDR1 MDHEN and CDR2 SYDVKM. The CDR3 has 16 amino acids. Trimming cost V 5 bases and J 4 bases, with 18 bases left between them. The whole variable domain, filled in from reference TRBV28 and TRBJ1-3, reads DVKVTQSSRYLVKRTGEKVFLECVQDMDHENMFWYRQDPGLGLRLIYFSYDVKMKEKGDIPEGYSVSREKKERFSLILESASTNQTSMYLCASSPYNRQRGNTIYFGEGSWLTVV.